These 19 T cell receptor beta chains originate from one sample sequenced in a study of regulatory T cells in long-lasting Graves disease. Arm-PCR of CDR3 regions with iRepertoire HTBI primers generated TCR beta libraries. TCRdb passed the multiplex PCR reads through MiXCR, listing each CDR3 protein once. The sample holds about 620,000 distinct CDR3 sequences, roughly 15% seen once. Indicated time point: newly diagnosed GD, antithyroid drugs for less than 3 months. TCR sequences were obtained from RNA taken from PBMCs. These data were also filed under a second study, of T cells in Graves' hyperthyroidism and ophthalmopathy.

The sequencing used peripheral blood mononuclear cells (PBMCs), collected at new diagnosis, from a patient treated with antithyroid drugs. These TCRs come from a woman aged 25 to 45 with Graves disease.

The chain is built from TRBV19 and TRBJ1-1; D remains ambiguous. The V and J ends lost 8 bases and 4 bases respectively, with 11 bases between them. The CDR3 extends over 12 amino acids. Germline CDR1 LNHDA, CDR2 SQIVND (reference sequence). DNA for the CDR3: TGTGCCAGTGCTGGGGTGAGCACTGAAGCTTTCTTT. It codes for CASAGVSTEAFF.

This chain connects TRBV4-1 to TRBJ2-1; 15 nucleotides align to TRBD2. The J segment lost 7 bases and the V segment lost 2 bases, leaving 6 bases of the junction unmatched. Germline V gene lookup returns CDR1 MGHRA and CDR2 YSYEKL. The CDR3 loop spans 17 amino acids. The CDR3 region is CASSQPPGTSGRNEQFF. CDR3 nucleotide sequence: TGCGCCAGCAGCCAACCCCCCGGGACTAGCGGGAGGAATGAGCAGTTCTTC.

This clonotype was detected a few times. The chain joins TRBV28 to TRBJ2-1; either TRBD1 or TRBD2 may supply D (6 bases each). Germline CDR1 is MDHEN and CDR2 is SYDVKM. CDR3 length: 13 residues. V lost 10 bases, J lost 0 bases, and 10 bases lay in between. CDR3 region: CANGGRSYNEQFF. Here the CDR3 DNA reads TGTGCCAACGGGGGCCGCTCCTACAATGAGCAGTTCTTC.

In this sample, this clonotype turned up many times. CDR3 DNA sequence: TGTGCCAGCAGTGGGGGAGGGGCTGGTAATGAAAAACTGTTTTTT. It specifies CASSGGGAGNEKLFF. The rearrangement joins TRBV28 to TRBJ1-4; D is possibly TRBD1 (5 bases). V dropped 5 bases and J dropped 4 bases, with 14 bases sitting between them. Germline V gene data show CDR1 as MDHEN and CDR2 as SYDVKM. The CDR3 consists of 15 residues.

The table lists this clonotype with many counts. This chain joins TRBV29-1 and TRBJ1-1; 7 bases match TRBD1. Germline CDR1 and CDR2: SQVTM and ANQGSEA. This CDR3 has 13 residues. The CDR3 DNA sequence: TGCAGTGTAAAGGGACAGATGAACACTGAAGCTTTCTTT. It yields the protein CSVKGQMNTEAFF. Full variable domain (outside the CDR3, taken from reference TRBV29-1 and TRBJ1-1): SAVISQKPSRDICQRGTSLTIQCQVDSQVTMMFWYRQQPGQSLTLIATANQGSEATYESGFVIDKFPISRPNLTFSTLTVSNMSPEDSSIYLCSVKGQMNTEAFFGQGTRLTVV.

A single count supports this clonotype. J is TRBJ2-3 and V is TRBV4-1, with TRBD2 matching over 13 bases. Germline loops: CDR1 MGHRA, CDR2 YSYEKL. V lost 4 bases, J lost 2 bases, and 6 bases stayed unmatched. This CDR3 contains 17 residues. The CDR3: CASSPQLAGGTTDTQYF. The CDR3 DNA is TGCGCCAGCAGCCCCCAACTAGCGGGAGGGACCACAGATACGCAGTATTTT.

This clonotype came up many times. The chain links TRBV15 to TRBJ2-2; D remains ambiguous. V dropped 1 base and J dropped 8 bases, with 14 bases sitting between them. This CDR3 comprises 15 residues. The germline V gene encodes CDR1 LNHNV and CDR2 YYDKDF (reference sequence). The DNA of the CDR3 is TGTGCCACCAGCAGAGGCTCCACCGGTCCAGGGGAGCTGTTTTTT. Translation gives CATSRGSTGPGELFF.

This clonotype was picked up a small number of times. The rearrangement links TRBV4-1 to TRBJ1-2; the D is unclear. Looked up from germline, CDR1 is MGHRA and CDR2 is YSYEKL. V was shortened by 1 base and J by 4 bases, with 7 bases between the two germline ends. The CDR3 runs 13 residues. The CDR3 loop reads CASSQAETYGYTF. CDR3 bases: TGCGCCAGCAGCCAAGCCGAAACCTATGGCTACACCTTC.

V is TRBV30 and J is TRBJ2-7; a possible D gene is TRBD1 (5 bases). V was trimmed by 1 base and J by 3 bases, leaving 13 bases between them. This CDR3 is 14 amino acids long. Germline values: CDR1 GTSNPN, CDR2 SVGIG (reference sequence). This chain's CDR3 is CAWSGGQTIYEQYF. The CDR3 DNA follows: TGTGCCTGGAGTGGAGGACAAACAATCTACGAGCAGTACTTC.

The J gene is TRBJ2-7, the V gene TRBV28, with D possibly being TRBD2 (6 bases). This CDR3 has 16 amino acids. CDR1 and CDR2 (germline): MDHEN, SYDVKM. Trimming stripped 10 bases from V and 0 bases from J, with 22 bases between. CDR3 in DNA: TGTGCCACCCTTCATTGGGGGAGGACCACCTCCTACGAGCAGTACTTC. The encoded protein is CATLHWGRTTSYEQYF.

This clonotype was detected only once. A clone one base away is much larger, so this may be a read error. CDR3 nucleotides: TGCGCCAGCAGCGTGGGACAGACCTCATACGAGCAGTTCTTC. It yields the protein CASSVGQTSYEQFF. This sequence joins TRBV5-1 and TRBJ2-1; 7 bases map to TRBD1. Germline V gene data show CDR1 as SGHRS and CDR2 as YFSETQ. Losses at the gene ends were 4 bases for V and 10 bases for J; bases not matched to a gene: 11. The CDR3 length is 14 residues.

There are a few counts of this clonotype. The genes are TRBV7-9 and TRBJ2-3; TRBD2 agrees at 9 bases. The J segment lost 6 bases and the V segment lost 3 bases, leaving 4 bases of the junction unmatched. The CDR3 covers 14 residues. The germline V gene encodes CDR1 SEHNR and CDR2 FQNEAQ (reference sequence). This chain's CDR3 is CASSFSGSGDTQYF. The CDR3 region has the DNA TGTGCCAGCAGCTTTAGCGGGAGTGGTGATACGCAGTATTTT.

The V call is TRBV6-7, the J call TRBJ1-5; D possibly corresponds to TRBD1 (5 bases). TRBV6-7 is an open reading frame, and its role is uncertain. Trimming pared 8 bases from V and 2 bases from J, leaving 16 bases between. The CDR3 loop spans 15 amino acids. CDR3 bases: TGTGCCAGCGGGGCGTCAGGGTATTGCAATCAGCCCCAGCATTTT. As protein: CASGASGYCNQPQHF.

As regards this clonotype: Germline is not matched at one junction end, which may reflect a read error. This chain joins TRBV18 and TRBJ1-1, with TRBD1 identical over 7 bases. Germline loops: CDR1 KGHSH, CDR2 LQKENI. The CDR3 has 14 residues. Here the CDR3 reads CASSPTGENTEALF. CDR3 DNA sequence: TGTGCCAGCTCACCAACAGGGGAAAACACTGAAGCTCTCTTT.

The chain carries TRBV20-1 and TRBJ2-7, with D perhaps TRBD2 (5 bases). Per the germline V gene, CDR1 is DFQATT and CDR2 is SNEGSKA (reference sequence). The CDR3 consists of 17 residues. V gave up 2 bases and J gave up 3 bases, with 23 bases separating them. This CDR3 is CSARSPVAGPSGYEQYF. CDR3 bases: TGCAGTGCTAGAAGTCCTGTGGCGGGCCCATCGGGCTACGAGCAGTACTTC.

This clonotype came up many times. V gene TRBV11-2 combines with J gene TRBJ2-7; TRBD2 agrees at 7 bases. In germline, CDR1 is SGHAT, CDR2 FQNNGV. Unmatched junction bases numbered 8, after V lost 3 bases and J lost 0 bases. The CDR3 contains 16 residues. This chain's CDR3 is CASSLASGITSYEQYF. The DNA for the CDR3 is TGTGCCAGCAGCTTGGCCAGCGGGATAACCTCCTACGAGCAGTACTTC.

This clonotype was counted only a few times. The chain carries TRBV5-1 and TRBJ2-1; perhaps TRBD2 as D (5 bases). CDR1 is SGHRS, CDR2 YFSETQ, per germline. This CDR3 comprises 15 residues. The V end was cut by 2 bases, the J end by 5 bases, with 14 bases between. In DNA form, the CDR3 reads TGCGCCAGCAGCTTTGGGGAGCGGAGAAACAATGAGCAGTTCTTC. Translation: CASSFGERRNNEQFF.

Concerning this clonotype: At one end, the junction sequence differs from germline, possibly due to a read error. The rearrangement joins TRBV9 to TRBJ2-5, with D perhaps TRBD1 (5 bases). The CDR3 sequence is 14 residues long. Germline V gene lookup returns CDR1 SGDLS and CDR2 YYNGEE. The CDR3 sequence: CASSVDPGQATQYF. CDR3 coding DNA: TGTGCCAGCAGCGTAGATCCCGGACAAGCGACCCAGTACTTC. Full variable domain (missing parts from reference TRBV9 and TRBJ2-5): DSGVTQTPKHLITATGQRVTLRCSPRSGDLSVYWYQQSLDQGLQFLIQYYNGEERAKGNILERFSAQQFPDLHSELNLSSLELGDSALYFCASSVDPGQATQYFGPGTRLLVL.

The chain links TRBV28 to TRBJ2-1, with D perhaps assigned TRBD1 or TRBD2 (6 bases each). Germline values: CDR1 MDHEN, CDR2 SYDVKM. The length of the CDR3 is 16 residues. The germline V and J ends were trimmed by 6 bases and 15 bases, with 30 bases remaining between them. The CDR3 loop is CASSPWSTGAARGGFF. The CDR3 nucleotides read TGTGCCAGCAGCCCATGGTCGACGGGGGCGGCCAGGGGAGGGTTCTTC. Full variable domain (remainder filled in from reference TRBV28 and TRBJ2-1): DVKVTQSSRYLVKRTGEKVFLECVQDMDHENMFWYRQDPGLGLRLIYFSYDVKMKEKGDIPEGYSVSREKKERFSLILESASTNQTSMYLCASSPWSTGAARGGFFGPGTRLTVL.